This T cell receptor (beta chain) was sequenced in a study of regulatory T cells in long-lasting Graves disease. The length of the CDR3 is 11 residues. Germline-derived CDR1 and CDR2 are GTSNPN and SVGIG (reference sequence). V lost 5 bases and J lost 4, with 6 bases in between. Time point meaning: persistent/refractory GD, antithyroid drugs over 5 years with positive TRAb. There was RNA extracted from PBMCs, and the TCR library was made from it. This clonotype came up a few times. As yet, its antigen is unknown. Arm-PCR of CDR3 regions and iRepertoire HTBI primers were the basis on which TCR beta libraries were built. The authors' processing: From all samples, identification returned over 13 TRBJ and about 60 TRBV segments. TCRdb analysed the multiplex PCR reads with MiXCR anew, one entry per CDR3 protein. In this record, the V and J calls reflect TCRdb's handling and not the investigators' own analysis. Here the sample spans approximately 470,000 distinct CDR3 sequences, 20% being singletons.

Study conclusions and caveats: Less diverse TCR repertoires were seen in persistent Graves' patients than in newly diagnosed ones.

This receptor was taken from a female donor with Graves disease. The V gene is TRBV30, the J gene TRBJ1-3; D perhaps matches TRBD1 (5 bases). Sequenced here: peripheral blood mononuclear cells (PBMCs), sampled when the disease was refractory, from a patient treated with antithyroid drugs. The CDR3: CAWGHGNTIYF. In nucleotides, the CDR3 is TGTGCCTGGGGACACGGAAACACCATATATTTT.